The 7 T cell receptor beta chains listed next were all sequenced from one sample in a study of spatial heterogeneity in lung cancer. Time point reported: sample taken at primary tumor resection. No cell sorting; template was whole RNA from tumor, lung tissue or PBMC. A single record per CDR3 protein comes from TCRdb applying MiXCR to the 5' RACE reads. Of some 17,000 distinct CDR3 sequences listed, about 22% are singletons. This sample comprised PBMCs, obtained at surgery. All receptors come from a female donor with early-stage non-small cell lung cancer.

This clonotype was observed many times. The rearrangement joins TRBV4-3 to TRBJ2-1, with D perhaps TRBD1 (6 bases). This CDR3 region has 16 residues. The germline gives CDR1 LGHNA, CDR2 YSLEER. V gave up 0 bases and J gave up 1 base, with 10 bases separating them. CDR3 in DNA: TGCGCCAGCAGCCAAGAGGTCAGGGGTTCCTACAATGAGCAGTTCTTC. It translates to CASSQEVRGSYNEQFF.

CDR3 residues: CASGKTGTRPTDTQYF. The DNA for the CDR3 is TGTGCCAGCGGGAAAACCGGGACAAGGCCCACAGATACGCAGTATTTT. The chain couples TRBV6-2 or TRBV6-3 to TRBJ2-3; D may be TRBD1 (6 bases). V was pared by 8 bases and J by 2 bases, with 20 bases between. CDR3 length: 16 amino acids. CDR1 MNHEY and CDR2 SVGEGT come from the germline V gene.

This clonotype was counted many times. The chain recombines TRBV5-6 with TRBJ2-3, with no clear D. CDR3 length equals 15 residues. Germline V lookup: CDR1 SGHDT, CDR2 YYEEEE. The ends were cut back, 4 bases at V and 2 bases at J, with 14 bases in the middle. CDR3 bases: TGTGCCAGCAGCCCGGTCTCAGGAGACACAGATACGCAGTATTTT. It yields the protein CASSPVSGDTDTQYF.

The chain links TRBV6-5 to TRBJ2-7, with TRBD2 matching 7 bases. This CDR3 region has 14 residues. The V segment lost 6 bases and the J segment 0 bases; nucleotides outside the gene matches: 5. Looked up from germline, CDR1 is MNHEY and CDR2 is SVGAGI. The CDR3 is CASSEAGYSYEQYF. The CDR3 coding sequence is TGTGCCAGCAGCGAAGCGGGGTACTCCTACGAGCAGTACTTC.

By sample share, this clonotype is medium-sized. This sequence joins TRBV6-6 and TRBJ2-6, with D perhaps matching TRBD1 or TRBD2 (5 bases each). Trimming shortened V by 2 bases and J by 2 bases, and 19 bases separated the two germline ends. CDR1 is MNHNY, CDR2 SVGAGI, per germline (reference sequence). The CDR3 is 19 residues long. The chain's CDR3 is CASSYGTWAPGPGANVLTF. Here the CDR3 DNA reads TGTGCCAGCAGTTACGGGACCTGGGCACCCGGGCCTGGGGCCAACGTCCTGACTTTC.

This clonotype was counted many times. The chain joins TRBV5-5 to TRBJ2-1, with 8 bases matching TRBD2. This CDR3 has 16 residues. J gave up 4 bases and V 1 base, and 7 bases lay outside the gene matches. Germline loops: CDR1 SGHKS, CDR2 YYEKEE (reference sequence). Here the CDR3 DNA reads TGTGCCAGCAGCTTGAGTTCCGGGAGGGGATACAATGAGCAGTTCTTC. This gives the protein CASSLSSGRGYNEQFF.

This clonotype was detected ten times or more. This sequence joins TRBV20-1 and TRBJ1-2, with 10 nucleotides matching TRBD1. Germline V gene sequence: CDR1 DFQATT, CDR2 SNEGSKA (reference sequence). The CDR3 length is 15 residues. V shed 6 bases and J 6 bases; nucleotides not matched to a gene: 13. In nucleotides, the CDR3 is TGCAGTGCCAGAACCCTGGGACAGGGGAGCGATGGCTACACCTTC. It encodes CSARTLGQGSDGYTF.